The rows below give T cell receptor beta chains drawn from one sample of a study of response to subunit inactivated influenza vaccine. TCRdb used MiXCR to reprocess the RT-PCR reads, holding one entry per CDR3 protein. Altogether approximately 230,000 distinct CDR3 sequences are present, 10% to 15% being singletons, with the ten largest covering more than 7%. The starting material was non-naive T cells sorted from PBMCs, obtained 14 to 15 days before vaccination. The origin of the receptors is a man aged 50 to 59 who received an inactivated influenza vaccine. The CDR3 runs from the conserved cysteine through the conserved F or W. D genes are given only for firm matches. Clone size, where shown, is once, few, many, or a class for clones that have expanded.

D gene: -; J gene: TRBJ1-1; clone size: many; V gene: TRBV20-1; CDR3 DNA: TGCAGTGCTAGGACCGTAAGGGGGGACACTGAAGCTTTCTTT; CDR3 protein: CSARTVRGDTEAFF
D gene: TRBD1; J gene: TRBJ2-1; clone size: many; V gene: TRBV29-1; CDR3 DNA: TGCAGCGTTGAAGGGACAGGGGAGAACTACAATGAGCAGTTCTTC; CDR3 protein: CSVEGTGENYNEQFF
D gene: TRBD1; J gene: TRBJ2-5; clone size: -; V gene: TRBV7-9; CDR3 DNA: TGTGCCAGCAGCCTACGACAGGGAAATGGAGAGACCCAGTACTTC; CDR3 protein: CASSLRQGNGETQYF
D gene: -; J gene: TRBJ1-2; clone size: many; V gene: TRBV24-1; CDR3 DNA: TGTGCCACCAGTGGGGGGCAGCGCTATGGCTACACCTTC; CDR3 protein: CATSGGQRYGYTF
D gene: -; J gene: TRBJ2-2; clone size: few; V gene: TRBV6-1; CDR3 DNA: TGTGCCAGCAGTGCCCTGGTCGGCGGACGCGGACTGAGGGTCACCGGGGAGCTGTTTTTT; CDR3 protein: CASSALVGGRGLRVTGELFF
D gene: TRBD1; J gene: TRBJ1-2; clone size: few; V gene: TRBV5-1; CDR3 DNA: TGCGCCAGCAGCTCGGCCCGGGGACAGTTAGATGGCTACACCTTC; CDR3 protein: CASSSARGQLDGYTF
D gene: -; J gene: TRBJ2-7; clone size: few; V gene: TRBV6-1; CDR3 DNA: TGTGCCAGCAGTGAGGGGCCCCGAGTCTTCGAGCAGTACTTC; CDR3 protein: CASSEGPRVFEQYF
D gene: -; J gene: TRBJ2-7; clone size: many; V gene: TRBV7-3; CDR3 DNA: TGTGCCAGCAGCCCCTCCCCTAACTACGAGCAGTACTTC; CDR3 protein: CASSPSPNYEQYF
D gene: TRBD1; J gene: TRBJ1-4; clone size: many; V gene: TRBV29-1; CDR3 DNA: TGCAGCGTGACGGGACAGGGCAATGAAAAACTGTTTTTT; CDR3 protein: CSVTGQGNEKLFF
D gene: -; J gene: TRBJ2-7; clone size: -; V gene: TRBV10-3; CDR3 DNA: TGTGCCATCAGTGAGTCCGGCTATATAAACTACGAGCAGTACTTC; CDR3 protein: CAISESGYINYEQYF
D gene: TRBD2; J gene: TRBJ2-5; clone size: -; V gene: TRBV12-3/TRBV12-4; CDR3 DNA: TGTGCCAGCAGCCGCAAGAGGGTAGCGGGAACCCTGGAGACCCAGTACTTC; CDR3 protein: CASSRKRVAGTLETQYF
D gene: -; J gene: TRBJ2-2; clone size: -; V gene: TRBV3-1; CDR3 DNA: TGTGCCAGCAGCCAAGGGGAGGCCGGGGAGCTGTTTTTT; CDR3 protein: CASSQGEAGELFF
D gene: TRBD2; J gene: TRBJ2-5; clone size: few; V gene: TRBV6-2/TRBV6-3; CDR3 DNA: TGTGCCAGCAGTCCCGGACTAGCGGGGGGCTATAACCAAGAGACCCAGTACTTC; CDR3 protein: CASSPGLAGGYNQETQYF
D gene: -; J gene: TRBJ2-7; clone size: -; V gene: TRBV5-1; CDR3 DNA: TGCGCCAGCAGCTTGGCCTCAGCGGGTTGGTCCTACGAGCAGTACTTC; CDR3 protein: CASSLASAGWSYEQYF
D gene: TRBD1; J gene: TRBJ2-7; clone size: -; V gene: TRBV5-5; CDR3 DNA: TGTGCCAGCAGGTCTGACAGGGCCAGCTCCTACGAGCAGTACTTC; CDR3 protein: CASRSDRASSYEQYF
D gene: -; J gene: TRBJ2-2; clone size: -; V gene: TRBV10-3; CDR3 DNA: TGTGCCATCAGCGTTCCGAGCTACGCGAACACCGGGGAGCTGTTTTTT; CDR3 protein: CAISVPSYANTGELFF
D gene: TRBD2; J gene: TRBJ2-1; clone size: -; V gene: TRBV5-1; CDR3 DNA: TGCGCCAGCGGACTAGCGGGAGTGGAGCAGTTCTTC; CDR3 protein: CASGLAGVEQFF
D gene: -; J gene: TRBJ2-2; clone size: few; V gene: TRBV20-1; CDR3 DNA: TGCAGTGCTACCTCGGGTAGCGGGAACACCGGGGAGCTGTTTTTT; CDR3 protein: CSATSGSGNTGELFF
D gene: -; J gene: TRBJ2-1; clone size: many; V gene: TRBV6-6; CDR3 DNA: TGTGCCAGCAGCGCGGGACGATATAACAATGAGCAGTTCTTC; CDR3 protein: CASSAGRYNNEQFF
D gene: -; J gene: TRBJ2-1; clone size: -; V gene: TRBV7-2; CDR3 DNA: TGTGCCAGCAGCTTAAGTGCTCGGGCTGGTGAGCAGTTCTTC; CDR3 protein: CASSLSARAGEQFF
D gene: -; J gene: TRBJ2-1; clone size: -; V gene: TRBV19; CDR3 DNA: TGTGCCAGTAGCCCCCTTGGCGGGGGCGTCCGCAATGAGCAGTTCTTC; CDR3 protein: CASSPLGGGVRNEQFF